The 3 T cell receptor beta chains below all came from one sample that was sequenced in a study of T cell responses to AZD1222 COVID-19 vaccine. Here immunoSEQ multiplex PCR was the method, and the copy in TCRdb shows in-frame clones only, minus some. The table shows roughly 180,000 clones, with around 94% occurring only once. Sequencing used peripheral blood, obtained on day 0 of AZD1222 vaccination. Source of these receptors: an adult in good health.

The rearrangement joins TRBV5-1 to TRBJ1-2; D is unclear. The ends were cut back, 1 base at V and 4 bases at J, with 11 bases in the middle. The CDR3 sequence is 14 residues long. Per germline, CDR1 SGHRS and CDR2 YFSETQ. In DNA, the CDR3 is TGCGCCAGCAGCTTGTCTGTCTCCGCCTATGGCTACACCTTC. Translating it yields CASSLSVSAYGYTF.

This chain joins TRBV27 and TRBJ2-1; 9 bases agree with TRBD2. Looked up from germline, CDR1 is MNHEY and CDR2 is SMNVEV (reference sequence). The trim removed 7 bases at V and 4 bases at J, leaving 23 bases unmatched. The length of the CDR3 is 20 residues. The CDR3 is CASKPRLAEMRSPRYNEQFF. As DNA, the CDR3 is TGTGCCAGCAAGCCTAGACTAGCGGAGATGCGGTCGCCAAGATACAATGAGCAGTTCTTC.

The chain combines TRBV11-2 with TRBJ1-2, with unresolved D. The CDR3 totals 13 residues. Germline CDR1 is SGHAT and CDR2 is FQNNGV. Between the trimmed V and J ends, which lost 6 bases and 6 bases, there was a span of 14 bases. The DNA for the CDR3 is TGTGCCAGCAGATATCTTAGATCGGATGGCTACACCTTC. Its protein product is CASRYLRSDGYTF.